The entry below describes one TCR beta chain. No antigen is known for it. The record has no base qualities; no much larger clone is one base away. Whole blood was collected in K2EDTA tubes by collaborating institutions according to the institutions' own protocols. For TCRbeta analysis, collaborators shipped samples in one of three forms: frozen whole blood, isolated PBMCs, or DNA extracted from either of those sample types. The data originate from a study of blood T cell repertoires in COVID-19 (dated by TCRdb to the early 2020s). Looking at the study overall: The collaborator samples originated in the United States, Italy and Spain and spanned the acute and convalescent phases of COVID-19. Deeply sampled blood TCRbeta repertoires from subjects exposed to, actively infected with, or recovered from COVID-19 were included in the dataset. The repertoires were released in a freely available public database meant as a resource for research on the immune response to SARS-CoV-2. The sample metadata nearly always contained a de-identified subject ID, COVID-19 status, age in years and sex. The samples were drawn from the first 160 participants of the ongoing ImmuneRACE study and from over a thousand subjects provided by 6 global collaborators. The prospective study material was composed of cDNA or gDNA derived from T cells, B-cell-depleted T cells, or PBMCs. Where available, HLA class I and class II types were obtained from metadata supplied by the sample provider rather than from assay-based typing. Findings and caveats that apply to the study as a whole: The quantity of clinical and demographic metadata differed by source and by participant and was supplied without curation.

The immunoSEQ Assay, a bias-controlled multiplex PCR, was used to amplify TCRbeta CDR3 regions from genomic DNA. The authors processed their data as follows. The number of nucleated cells in each sample was estimated from the amplification of reference gene primers within the assay. To quantify the absolute abundance of each unique TCRbeta CDR3 rearrangement, sequence reads were collapsed and filtered. For each sample, productive Simpson clonality was calculated by taking the square root of Simpson's diversity index across productive rearrangements. Sourced from immuneACCESS, this table was stored by TCRdb with only in-frame sequences that have V and J called. A share of the clones is absent; for the studies checked, an unresolved V gene accounts for under half, and the remainder has no known explanation. V, J and clone size are those of that table, while D and trimming were read from the DNA. The sample includes 60,000 to 90,000 clones, with more than 65% observed a single time. The ten largest clones take up about a fifth of the sample.

The CDR3, from cysteine to phenylalanine, totals 16 residues. Only the CDR3 DNA stays, 48 bases, in frame from base 1. The germline V end is reduced by 0 bases and the J end by 7 bases; junction bases left unmatched: 5. CDR1 and CDR2 are drawn from the germline V gene (reference sequence): SEHNR, FQNEAQ. This sequence was found in a woman aged 45-59 years with acute or convalescent COVID-19. In this chain, TRBV7-9 is recombined with TRBJ2-7, with 14 middle bases fitting TRBD2. What was sequenced was peripheral blood. The bases read TGTGCCAGCAGCTTAGCGCGGGGGACTAGCGGGAGTGAGCAGTACTTC. It translates as CASSLARGTSGSEQYF.